The present TCR beta chain was sequenced within a study of T cells in Graves' hyperthyroidism and ophthalmopathy. Study at large: Staff took peripheral blood when the initial diagnosis was made, before any treatment began. Study results and caveats: Ophthalmopathy, which appeared later, was predicted by the model a median around 6 months before onset. Patients with ophthalmopathy were separated from those with stable hyperthyroidism by a 13 V-J model.

Amplification targeted TCR beta CDR3 regions from RNA transcripts. In the first-round RT-PCR of the TCR CDR3, the HTBI primer set was used. Each CDR3 protein is one row after TCRdb ran MiXCR on the multiplex PCR reads. Counted here are hundreds of thousands of distinct CDR3 sequences, roughly 14% occurring once; the ten biggest clones make up about 3.9%. After removal of 1 base from V and 4 bases from J, the junction contained 3 bases not matched to a gene. The CDR3 is 16 amino acids. The germline gives CDR1 MGHRA, CDR2 YSYEKL. At least ten counts were recorded for this clonotype. Its matching antigen is unknown.

Sequencing was carried out using blood. The chain links TRBV4-1 to TRBJ2-5; TRBD2 agrees at 13 bases. The origin of this receptor is a woman aged 35 to 49 with Graves' ophthalmopathy. The CDR3 nucleotides are TGCGCCAGCAGCCAAGGGACTAGCGGGAGCGGAGAGACCCAGTACTTC. It encodes CASSQGTSGSGETQYF.